This is a list of T cell receptor beta chains from one sample in a study of blood T cell repertoires in COVID-19. Assay: immunoSEQ multiplex PCR; the TCRdb copy retains only in-frame clones and omits some. Seen here are hundreds of thousands of clones, around 87% observed once, and the top ten hold 1% to 1.5%. The sample consisted of peripheral blood. The receptor set was obtained from a man aged 70 or older with acute or convalescent COVID-19. The CDR3 runs from the conserved cysteine through the conserved F or W. The order of the fields is V gene, clone size, J gene, D gene, CDR3 DNA, CDR3 protein. A D gene is named only where the DNA matches it firmly. Expanded clones are given a class, and other clones once, few, many or no size at all.

>TRBV9|-|TRBJ1-1|-
TGTGCCAGCAGCGCTCCCGGGAACAGGGTGAACACTGAAGCTTTCTTT
CASSAPGNRVNTEAFF
>TRBV3-1/TRBV3-2|-|TRBJ2-7|-
TGTGCCAGCAGCCACCCAGGGCCCGACGAGCAGTACTTC
CASSHPGPDEQYF
>TRBV19|-|TRBJ2-5|-
TGTGCCAGTAGTATGGCCGTGTCCGAGACCCAGTACTTC
CASSMAVSETQYF
>TRBV5-6|-|TRBJ2-2|TRBD2
TGTGCCAGCAGCTCGGGACTAGCGGGACATTTCGAGGAGCTGTTTTTT
CASSSGLAGHFEELFF
>TRBV7-2|-|TRBJ2-7|TRBD2
TGTGCCAGCAGCTTACTATGGGCGGGGGACTCCTACGAGCAGTACTTC
CASSLLWAGDSYEQYF
>TRBV2|-|TRBJ1-5|TRBD1
TGTGCCAGCAGCCAGGGGGTCTTTACTCAGCCCCAGCATTTT
CASSQGVFTQPQHF
>TRBV5-5|-|TRBJ1-1|-
TGTGCCAGCAGCTTGAGTACAGGGTCGCAGACTGAAGCTTTCTTT
CASSLSTGSQTEAFF
>TRBV30|-|TRBJ1-4|-
TGTGCCTGCCGGGGGATAACTAATGAAAAACTGTTTTTT
CACRGITNEKLFF
>TRBV5-1|-|TRBJ1-1|-
TGCGCCAGCAGCTTGGCCGTACAGGGCGAGGGTGAAGCTTTCTTT
CASSLAVQGEGEAFF
>TRBV28|-|TRBJ1-1|-
TGTGCCAGCAGTTCCCGGCGCTGGGACATCGACACTGAAGCTTTCTTT
CASSSRRWDIDTEAFF
>TRBV2|once|TRBJ2-7|-
TGTGCCAGCAGTGGGGTAGGGGATTACGAGCAGTACTTC
CASSGVGDYEQYF
>TRBV29-1|once|TRBJ2-1|-
TGCAGCGGTAAGCTTAATGAGCAGTTCTTC
CSGKLNEQFF
>TRBV28|once|TRBJ2-4|-
TGTGCCAGCAGTTTTATGGGACGCGGGGAAAACATTCAGTACTTC
CASSFMGRGENIQYF
>TRBV6-5|-|TRBJ1-2|-
TGTGCCAGCAGTTACGGGGCAGGGAACTATGGCTACACCTTC
CASSYGAGNYGYTF
>TRBV3-1/TRBV3-2|-|TRBJ2-3|TRBD2
TGTGCCAGCAGCCAACGCGGGGGGACAGATACGCAGTATTTT
CASSQRGGTDTQYF
>TRBV19|-|TRBJ1-5|-
TGTGCCAGTAGTACCCGGGAAGCCCCTTATCAGCCCCAGCATTTT
CASSTREAPYQPQHF
>TRBV29-1|-|TRBJ1-1|-
TGCAGCGTCGGAGGTACAGCGAACACTGAAGCTTTCTTT
CSVGGTANTEAFF
>TRBV29-1|once|TRBJ1-2|-
TGCCGCGCAGACTCCGGCTATGGCTACACCTTC
CRADSGYGYTF
>TRBV11-2|-|TRBJ1-1|-
TGTGCCAGCAGCTCGACAGGGAACACTGAAGCTTTCTTT
CASSSTGNTEAFF
>TRBV6-6|few|TRBJ2-2|-
TGTGCCAGCAGCCTCACAGGCGGGGAGCTGTTTTTT
CASSLTGGELFF